This T cell receptor beta chain was sequenced in a study of T-cell memory formation after mild COVID-19. TCRdb processed the 5' RACE reads anew with MiXCR; each CDR3 protein has one entry. The top ten hold about a fifth of the sample, which has about 430,000 distinct CDR3 sequences, approximately 19% seen once. This clonotype has ten or more counts. The TCR originated in a man between 18 and 29 years old who had mild COVID-19 (a few samples of this study predate the infection). Cell type and time point are not known. Sequenced sample: PBMCs or a T cell subset sorted from them (not recorded which).

As DNA, the CDR3 is TGCGCCAGCAGCCAAGATGGAGGGGGACTAGCCAAAAACATTCAGTACTTC. This encodes CASSQDGGGLAKNIQYF. The V gene is TRBV4-3, the J gene TRBJ2-4; D may correspond to TRBD1 or TRBD2 (6 bases each). There are 17 residues in the CDR3. The V and J ends lost 0 bases and 0 bases respectively, with 12 bases between them. The germline V gene encodes CDR1 LGHNA and CDR2 YSLEER.